Here is one TCR beta chain with its context. Its antigen is not known. The data originate from a study of cytomegalovirus exposure and HLA in healthy donors. Notes on the study in general: Altogether, 164 TCR beta chains were recorded as cytomegalovirus-associated.

V was pared by 6 bases and J by 0 bases, with 16 bases between. Germline V lookup: CDR1 SNHLY, CDR2 FYNNEI. The CDR3 has 16 amino acids. The table came from immunoSEQ multiplex PCR; TCRdb's copy has only in-frame clones and leaves some out. The data hold approximately 58,000 clones, with 85% to 95% observed a single time. Sequencing was carried out using PBMCs. This clonotype was sampled from a woman aged 18-29 years in good health and CMV-seropositive. The V and J genes are TRBV2 and TRBJ2-3, with a tentative D call TRBD1 (6 bases). CDR3: CASRQTGTLSTDTQYF. CDR3 bases: TGTGCCAGCAGACAGACAGGAACCCTTAGCACAGATACGCAGTATTTT.